Presented here are 26 T cell receptor beta chains from one specimen sequenced in a study of CD8 T cells in Susac syndrome. Random hexamers were used to reverse transcribe 0.5 to 1 ug of RNA. TCRdb processed the immunoSEQ multiplex PCR reads anew with MiXCR; each CDR3 protein has one entry. This sample carries some 200,000 distinct CDR3 sequences, roughly 90% of them seen once, and the ten largest clones take 0.1% to 0.15%. The specimen sequenced was CD8+ T cells from PBMCs. The source of these receptors is a human donor with multiple sclerosis.

V gene TRBV27 combines with J gene TRBJ1-6; the D is unclear. The V end was cut by 5 bases, the J end by 7 bases, with 12 bases between. The CDR3 length is 14 residues. The germline V gene encodes CDR1 MNHEY and CDR2 SMNVEV (reference sequence). The CDR3 sequence: CASSPGVPNSPLHF. CDR3 nucleotide sequence: TGTGCCAGCAGTCCCGGGGTGCCCAATTCACCCCTCCACTTT.

This chain joins TRBV20-1 and TRBJ1-5, with D unresolved. The germline V gene has CDR1 DFQATT and CDR2 SNEGSKA (reference sequence). Trimming took 3 bases from V and 5 from J, leaving 14 bases between them. This CDR3 is built from 14 residues. The CDR3 region is CSASSGYSDQPQHF. The DNA for the CDR3 is TGCAGTGCTAGCTCAGGATACTCGGATCAGCCCCAGCATTTT.

CDR3 loop: CASSNLGNNEQFF. The CDR3 DNA is TGTGCCAGCAGCAATCTCGGCAACAATGAGCAGTTCTTC. This sequence joins TRBV21-1 and TRBJ2-1. TRBV21-1 is annotated as a pseudogene. The CDR3 is 13 residues long.

The chain combines TRBV6-2 or TRBV6-3 with TRBJ2-7; 7 nucleotides line up with TRBD1. CDR3 size: 15 residues. The germline CDR1 and CDR2 sequences are MNHEY and SVGEGT. V lost 1 base and J lost 5; bases outside the gene matches: 8. CDR3 coding DNA: TGTGCCAGCAGTTACTGGGGACAGTTAGGCAACGAGCAGTACTTC. As protein: CASSYWGQLGNEQYF.

The rearrangement links TRBV7-9 to TRBJ1-5; 9 bases map to TRBD1. Trimming removed 5 bases from V and 4 bases from J; junction bases left unmatched: 6. The V gene's germline CDR1 is SEHNR and CDR2 FQNEAQ (reference sequence). The CDR3 is 15 residues long. CDR3 region: CASSPRDRENQPQHF. CDR3 DNA: TGTGCCAGCAGCCCGCGGGACAGGGAAAATCAGCCCCAGCATTTT.

The V and J genes are TRBV6-1 and TRBJ1-1, with D unclear. The CDR3 spans 18 residues. Per the germline V gene, CDR1 is MNHNS and CDR2 is SASEGT. The V and J ends lost 8 bases and 4 bases respectively, with 29 bases between them. The CDR3, as DNA: TGTGCCAGCGGTAAGGGCGGGCAGGAGGGCCTAGGTGGCACTGAAGCTTTCTTT. Translation: CASGKGGQEGLGGTEAFF.

This chain connects TRBV5-1 to TRBJ2-4; unclear D gene. V dropped 0 bases and J dropped 0 bases, with 22 bases sitting between them. CDR3 length equals 20 residues. Germline V gives CDR1 SGHRS, CDR2 YFSETQ. The DNA of the CDR3 is TGCGCCAGCAGCTTGGCCGTCGTAGGAACAGCCTCTGGAGCCAAAAACATTCAGTACTTC. This encodes CASSLAVVGTASGAKNIQYF.

The chain is built from TRBV9 and TRBJ2-3, with 7 bases lining up with TRBD2. CDR1 is SGDLS, CDR2 YYNGEE, per germline. The trim removed 4 bases at V and 3 bases at J, leaving 2 bases unmatched. This CDR3 has 13 amino acids. CDR3 region: CASSLADTDTQYF. CDR3 DNA sequence: TGTGCCAGCAGCCTAGCGGATACAGATACGCAGTATTTT.

The chain recombines TRBV3-1 with TRBJ2-2; D might be TRBD1 (5 bases). This CDR3 region has 16 residues. Germline loops: CDR1 LGHDT, CDR2 YNNKEL (reference sequence). The ends were cut back, 4 bases at V and 0 bases at J, with 12 bases in the middle. The DNA of the CDR3 is TGTGCCAGCAGCCCCCAGGACACTTCGAACACCGGGGAGCTGTTTTTT. It encodes CASSPQDTSNTGELFF.

This chain joins TRBV5-6 and TRBJ1-1; 7 bases are a match to TRBD1. Germline loops: CDR1 SGHDT, CDR2 YYEEEE. The CDR3 is 14 amino acids. The ends lost 2 bases at V and 4 bases at J; junction bases unmatched: 5. CDR3: CASSFTGQSTEAFF. CDR3 bases: TGTGCCAGCAGCTTTACGGGACAGAGCACTGAAGCTTTCTTT.

This chain uses TRBV7-9 with TRBJ1-5, with D maybe TRBD1 (5 bases). V was pared by 1 base and J by 6 bases, with 10 bases between. From germline, CDR1 is SEHNR and CDR2 FQNEAQ (reference sequence). The CDR3 covers 14 residues. CDR3 protein: CASSLDRGSQPQHF. CDR3 in DNA: TGTGCCAGCAGCTTAGATAGGGGCAGTCAGCCCCAGCATTTT.

This clonotype has a handful of counts. CDR3 in DNA: TGCGCCAGCAGCTCGGGGTTCGGAGAGGAAAAACTGTTTTTT. It is translated as CASSSGFGEEKLFF. The chain joins TRBV5-1 to TRBJ1-4; D call uncertain. The germline V gene has CDR1 SGHRS and CDR2 YFSETQ. This CDR3 spans 14 amino acids. Trimming removed 3 bases from V and 8 bases from J, with 14 bases in between. The full variable domain, rest sourced from reference TRBV5-1 and TRBJ1-4, is KAGVTQTPRYLIKTRGQQVTLSCSPISGHRSVSWYQQTPGQGLQFLFEYFSETQRNKGNFPGRFSGRQFSNSRSEMNVSTLELGDSALYLCASSSGFGEEKLFFGSGTQLSVL.

The chain is built from TRBV7-2 and TRBJ1-2; possible D gene TRBD1, 6 bases. There are 15 residues in the CDR3. Trimming removed 2 bases at V and 8 bases at J, with 18 bases between. Germline assignment: CDR1 SGHTA and CDR2 FQGNSA. The CDR3 region has the DNA TGTGCCAGCAGCTTAACGGGGGCGCCCCGGAGCGGCTACACCTTC. As protein: CASSLTGAPRSGYTF.

This clonotype was detected once. V is TRBV4-1 and J is TRBJ2-7; 11 bases map to TRBD2. CDR1 is MGHRA, CDR2 YSYEKL, per germline. Trimming took 4 bases from V and 2 from J; bases not matched to a gene: 4. The CDR3 has 15 residues. Here the CDR3 DNA reads TGCGCCAGCAGCCCGGATAGCGGGAGGGCCTACGAGCAGTACTTC. Residues: CASSPDSGRAYEQYF.

The CDR3: CASGQGIEQYF. The CDR3 nucleotides read TGTGCCTCAGGGCAGGGAATCGAGCAGTACTTC. The V and J genes are TRBV27 and TRBJ2-7, with a weak D call TRBD1 (5 bases). The CDR3 sequence is 11 residues long. Germline CDR1 and CDR2: MNHEY and SMNVEV (reference sequence). V shed 11 bases and J shed 6 bases, with 14 bases lying between them.

This clonotype was counted once. The chain links TRBV9 to TRBJ2-1; either TRBD1 or TRBD2 may supply D (6 bases each). The CDR3 spans 16 residues. V lost 0 bases and J lost 2, with 12 bases in between. Germline CDR1 and CDR2: SGDLS and YYNGEE. The CDR3 here is CASSVGLGGTYNEQFF. Written as DNA, the CDR3 is TGTGCCAGCAGCGTAGGTTTAGGGGGGACCTACAATGAGCAGTTCTTC.

This clonotype appeared a single time. The chain links TRBV19 to TRBJ2-7; D ambiguous. Germline V gene lookup returns CDR1 LNHDA and CDR2 SQIVND (reference sequence). This CDR3 comprises 13 residues. V was pared by 4 bases and J by 5 bases, with 12 bases between. The DNA for the CDR3 is TGTGCCAGTAGTAACCGACTCCTTGACGAGCAGTACTTC. It is translated as CASSNRLLDEQYF.

V gene TRBV12-3 or TRBV12-4 combines with J gene TRBJ2-1, with 7 bases that match TRBD2. Trimming removed 8 bases from V and 4 bases from J; junction bases left unmatched: 11. CDR3 length: 15 amino acids. The chain's CDR3 is CASYLGASGYNEQFF. The CDR3 DNA is TGTGCCAGCTATCTTGGGGCTAGCGGATACAATGAGCAGTTCTTC.

V usage is TRBV7-8 and J usage is TRBJ2-5, with a weak D call TRBD1 (7 bases). The germline gives CDR1 SGHVS, CDR2 FQNEAQ. CDR3 length equals 18 residues. The ends were cut back, 1 base at V and 0 bases at J, with 18 bases in the middle. The CDR3 is CASSLVGARGRYQETQYF. The CDR3, as DNA: TGTGCCAGCAGCTTAGTTGGGGCCAGGGGGAGGTACCAAGAGACCCAGTACTTC.

The chain couples TRBV3-1 to TRBJ2-1; TRBD2 aligns across 9 bases. Germline CDR1 and CDR2: LGHDT and YNNKEL (reference sequence). V gave up 0 bases and J gave up 8 bases; unmatched junction bases: 8. This CDR3 has 16 amino acids. The CDR3 spells CASSQESLAGEDEQFF. In nucleotides, the CDR3 is TGTGCCAGCAGCCAAGAAAGTTTAGCGGGAGAGGATGAGCAGTTCTTC.

In DNA, the CDR3 is TGTGCCAGCAGGGAGGGACTAGCGGGCCGTCATGAGCAGTTCTTC. It codes for CASREGLAGRHEQFF. The rearrangement joins TRBV6-5 to TRBJ2-1, with 12 positions matching TRBD2. This CDR3 is 15 amino acids long. After removal of 6 bases from V and 8 bases from J, the junction contained 8 bases not matched to a gene. In germline, CDR1 is MNHEY, CDR2 SVGAGI.

CDR3 protein: CASRRVLRDPNTEAFF. The CDR3 bases are TGTGCCAGCAGGCGGGTTCTCAGGGATCCGAACACTGAAGCTTTCTTT. The J gene is TRBJ1-1, the V gene TRBV12-3 or TRBV12-4; tentatively, D is TRBD1 (5 bases). The CDR3 sequence is 16 residues long. Trimming pared 6 bases from V and 1 base from J, leaving 18 bases between.

The chain links TRBV7-9 to TRBJ2-7, with TRBD2 matching 9 bases. The V segment lost 3 bases and the J segment 6 bases; nucleotides outside the gene matches: 9. This CDR3 comprises 15 residues. Germline V lookup: CDR1 SEHNR, CDR2 FQNEAQ (reference sequence). The CDR3, as DNA: TGTGCCAGCAGCTTCGGGCGGGAGGGCGACCCCGAGCAGTACTTC. It yields the protein CASSFGREGDPEQYF.

CDR3 DNA sequence: TGTGCCAGCAGCCAAGAACGGGGACCCACCTACGAGCAGTACTTC. Translation gives CASSQERGPTYEQYF. The chain is built from TRBV4-2 and TRBJ2-7, with D perhaps TRBD1 or TRBD2 (5 bases each). This CDR3 contains 15 residues. Per germline, CDR1 LGHNA and CDR2 YNFKEQ. Trimming shortened V by 0 bases and J by 2 bases, and 11 bases separated the two germline ends.

A note on this clonotype: This may be a read error: a much more frequent sequence differs by one nucleotide. CDR3 residues: CASSLRVNTEAFF. DNA for the CDR3: TGTGCCAGCAGCTTACGGGTGAACACTGAAGCTTTCTTT. This sequence joins TRBV13 and TRBJ1-1; D call uncertain. Germline V lookup: CDR1 PRHDT, CDR2 FYEKMQ (reference sequence). V gave up 2 bases and J gave up 0 bases, with 4 bases separating them. The CDR3 has 13 residues.

The gene calls are TRBV30 and TRBJ2-3; D is unresolved. Trimming pared 0 bases from V and 4 bases from J, leaving 8 bases between. The CDR3 runs to 13 residues. CDR1 and CDR2 from the germline V gene are GTSNPN and SVGIG (reference sequence). The CDR3 sequence is CAWSVYSPDTQYF. The CDR3 DNA reads as TGTGCCTGGAGTGTATACTCACCAGATACGCAGTATTTT.